Below, one T cell receptor beta chain is given with its context. Its target is not known. An equimolar mix of two oligonucleotides served as the beta constant-region primer for TRBC1 and TRBC2. Nested alpha and beta constant-region primers with the SP2 primer drove four PCR rounds on ligated cDNA. MiXCR was run by TCRdb on the UMI-ligation and nested PCR reads, yielding one entry per CDR3 protein. Among 85,000 to 130,000 distinct CDR3 sequences listed, more than 14% were seen once. This sample was included in a study of naive and memory T cell subsets. Notes on the study in general: Possibly reflecting memory cells re-expressing CD45RA, a few larger clonotypes occurred in naive repertoires, especially CD8.

Germline CDR1 is LNHDA and CDR2 is SQIVND (reference sequence). The junction had 6 bases not matched to a gene; V was cut back by 9 bases and J by 2 bases. The CDR3 has 14 amino acids. The clonotype was recovered from a human donor in good health. The sequenced sample consisted of naive CD8+ T cells from blood. The chain couples TRBV19 to TRBJ1-5, with 8 positions matching TRBD1. In DNA, the CDR3 is TGTGCCAGCAGGGACAGGCCAGGCAATCAGCCCCAGCATTTT. Protein sequence: CASRDRPGNQPQHF. Drawing the rest from reference TRBV19 and TRBJ1-5, the complete variable domain is DGGITQSPKYLFRKEGQNVTLSCEQNLNHDAMYWYRQDPGQGLRLIYYSQIVNDFQKGDIAEGYSVSREKKESFPLTVTSAQKNPTAFYLCASRDRPGNQPQHFGDGTRLSIL.